This T cell receptor (beta chain) is from a study of cytomegalovirus exposure and HLA in healthy donors. This CDR3 region has 14 residues. The V end was cut by 4 bases, the J end by 4 bases, with 13 bases between. Germline V lookup: CDR1 LNHDA, CDR2 SQIVND (reference sequence). PCR amplification relied on 60 Vbeta primers (plus 13 Jbeta primers). Data came from immunoSEQ multiplex PCR; TCRdb stores just in-frame clones and leaves some out. The sample lists approximately 190,000 clones, approximately 82% occurring once. The source material was PBMCs. This sequence originates from a young woman in good health and CMV-seronegative. The rearrangement links TRBV19 to TRBJ1-2, with a weak D call TRBD1 (6 bases). The CDR3 region is CASSTRGYVYGYTF. The CDR3 nucleotides are TGTGCCAGTAGTACTAGGGGGTACGTCTATGGCTACACCTTC.